This paragraph reports one T cell receptor beta chain. Its cognate antigen is unknown. These data are taken from a study of shared clonotypes between healthy human individuals. The study's findings and limits: Researchers sampled blood only, noting tissue repertoires likely differ. The generation probabilities recorded for non-shared clonotypes fell below those of clonotypes shared by all four donors.

Germline V gene sequence: CDR1 SEHNR, CDR2 FQNEAQ (reference sequence). The CDR3 is 15 residues long. V lost 2 bases, J lost 1 base, and 8 bases lay in between. This table comes from immunoSEQ multiplex PCR, and its TCRdb copy is limited to in-frame clones, with some not included. The sample holds about 2.4 million clones; 93% are singletons and the top ten take around 0.4%. The chain is built from TRBV7-9 and TRBJ2-2, with D perhaps matching TRBD1 or TRBD2 (5 bases each). The receptor was derived from a man aged 18-30 years in good health. Some clones in this sample may be carry-over from other donors' samples. The sequencing input was naive CD4+ T cells from PBMCs. Subset denoted: CD45RA+ positively selected. Written as DNA, the CDR3 is TGTGCCAGCAGCTTACGGGACGGGAACACCGGGGAGCTGTTTTTT. This translates into CASSLRDGNTGELFF.